This TCR beta chain appears in the sequencing data of a study of shared clonotypes between healthy human individuals (dated by TCRdb to 2020 to 2022). Study-wide context: The cohort comprised a couple of women and three men aged 18 to 49 years. Different laboratories and diverse techniques were used to prepare libraries and sequence TCR repertoires, to increase sequencing depth and limit assay-specific biases. Per donor, three plates each were used for CD4 naive and CD4 memory, two for CD8 naive, and one for CD8 memory. The study deeply sequenced blood TCR repertoires of several healthy adults to estimate repertoire size and the extent of clonotype sharing between individuals. Per donor, leukapheresis produced somewhere between about 0.8 and 9 billion PBMCs. What the authors observed across the whole study: Based on pairwise subsampling, the degree of clonotype sharing among donors was expected to be affected by sequencing depth. Sampling was restricted to blood, and TCR repertoires in tissue are likely to differ from TCR repertoires in blood. Naive subsets generally had larger estimated clonotype richness than memory subsets did. Incomplete sequencing was indicated by rarefaction of sorted-subset datasets, despite the large sequencing depth. The genetic and exposure-history diversity represented was limited by the small number of donors. Compared with non-shared clonotypes, clonotypes shared by all four sorted-subset donors had higher generation probabilities. When a handful of donors were compared, the shared fraction of clonotypes was about 5.2% for naive CD4, roughly 3.3% for naive CD8, about 2.5% for memory CD4, and 0.4% for memory CD8.

As concerns this clone: Its antigen is unknown. Base qualities are not recorded, but no much larger clone differs from it by a single base. This sample includes further DNA sequences coding for the same CDR3.

Healthy HIV-negative adults with no recently reported acute infections or vaccinations were included as donors. Only Caucasian adults living in Nashville, Tennessee, USA were represented among the donors. Magnetic negative selection was used to enrich CD4+ T cells, after which naive cells were positively selected on CD45RA and the negative fraction became the memory subset. Blood was obtained by leukapheresis, after which PBMCs were separated by Ficoll-Histopaque density gradient centrifugation and cryopreserved in liquid nitrogen vapor phase. Purity and quantity of every magnetically sorted T cell population were checked by analytical flow cytometry. Genomic DNA was isolated from every sorted fraction and measured by UV absorbance on a Nanodrop 2000c. The CDR3 numbers 15 residues from cysteine through phenylalanine. The only DNA kept is the CDR3, 45 bases in frame from the first base. Compared with germline, V lacks 5 bases and J lacks 4 bases; bases without a gene match: 5. CDR1 MDHEN and CDR2 SYDVKM were looked up in the germline V gene.

Using the deep immunoSEQ assay, multiplex PCR amplified TCR CDR3 regions from genomic DNA. Genomic DNA extracted from each cell subset was distributed evenly over all wells of several immunoSEQ 96-well plates, and each plate served as one replicate. For sorted subsets, 150 to 250 ng genomic DNA, equal to some 28,000 T cell genomes, was loaded into each replicate PCR. The purified libraries were quantified using a Qubit 3.0 fluorometer, sized with a Bioanalyzer 2100, and then quantified again using the KAPA Library Quantification kit. Every immunoSEQ 96-well plate was sequenced on a separate single-read 150-cycle Illumina NextSeq 550 flow cell. In the authors' own workflow: The immunoSEQ output contained only junctional sequences without quality scores, so filtering could not match that applied to full-length reads. Sequences were annotated with PyIR, a Python wrapper for IgBLAST v1.9, and V/J genes and CDR3 were assigned using IMGT germline references. Reads with weak V/J assignments (E-value above 1e-6), missing CDR3, stop codons, out-of-frame junctions, or ambiguous translated residues were removed. V3J clonotypes were defined as sequences sharing an identical inferred V gene, J gene, and CDR3 amino acid sequence. Percentage overlap between repertoires was calculated by dividing the number of shared unique clonotypes by the size of the smaller repertoire. Repertoire richness was assessed with RTK rarefaction, the Chao1 estimator, and Recon v2.1 estimates of unobserved clonotypes. Generation probabilities were computed with OLGA for all TCRbeta clonotypes obtained by the gDNA method from a few donors. The clones in this table, taken by TCRdb from immuneACCESS, are in-frame only. Not every clone is retained; where verified, under half of the shortfall comes from an unresolved V gene, and the cause of the rest is unknown. From that table come the V and J calls and clone size; the DNA was used to work out D and trimming. The sample has some 500,000 clones on record, 90% to 96% of them singletons. 0.06% of the sample comes from the top ten.

In this chain, TRBV28 is recombined with TRBJ2-5; TRBD2 lines up with 12 middle nucleotides. The source material was naive CD4+ T cells sorted from blood. The sample's cell subset or site label is to be understood as: CD45RA+ positively selected. This receptor was identified in a woman aged 25 to 39 in good health. The nucleotides read TGTGCCAGCAGTCTCAGACTAGCGGGAGCAGAGACCCAGTACTTC. Its protein is CASSLRLAGAETQYF.